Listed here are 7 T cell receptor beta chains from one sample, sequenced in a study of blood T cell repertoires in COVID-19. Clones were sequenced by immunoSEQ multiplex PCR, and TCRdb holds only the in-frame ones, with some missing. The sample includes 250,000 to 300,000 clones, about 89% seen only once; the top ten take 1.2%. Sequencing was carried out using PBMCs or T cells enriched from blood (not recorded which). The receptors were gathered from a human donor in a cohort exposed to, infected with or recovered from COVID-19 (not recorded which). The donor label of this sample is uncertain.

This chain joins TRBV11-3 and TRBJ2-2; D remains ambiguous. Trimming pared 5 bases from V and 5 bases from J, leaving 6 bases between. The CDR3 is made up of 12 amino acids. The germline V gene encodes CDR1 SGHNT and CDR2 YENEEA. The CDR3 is CASSPETGELFF. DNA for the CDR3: TGTGCCAGCAGCCCGGAGACCGGGGAGCTGTTTTTT. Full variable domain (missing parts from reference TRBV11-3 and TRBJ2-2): EAGVVQSPRYKIIEKKQPVAFWCNPISGHNTLYWYLQNLGQGPELLIRYENEEAVDDSQLPKDRFSAERLKGVDSTLKIQPAELGDSAVYLCASSPETGELFFGEGSRLTVL.

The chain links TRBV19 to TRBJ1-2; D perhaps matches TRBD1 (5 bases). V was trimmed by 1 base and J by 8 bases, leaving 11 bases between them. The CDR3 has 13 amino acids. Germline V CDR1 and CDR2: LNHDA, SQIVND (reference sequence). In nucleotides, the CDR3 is TGTGCCAGTAGTATAGGCTGGGACTGGGGCTACACCTTC. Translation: CASSIGWDWGYTF.

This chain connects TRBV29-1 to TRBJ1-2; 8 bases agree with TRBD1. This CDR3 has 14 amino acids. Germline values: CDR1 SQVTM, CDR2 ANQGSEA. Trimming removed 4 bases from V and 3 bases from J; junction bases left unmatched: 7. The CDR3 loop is CSVGFAGGYYGYTF. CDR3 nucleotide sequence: TGCAGCGTTGGGTTCGCAGGGGGCTACTATGGCTACACCTTC.

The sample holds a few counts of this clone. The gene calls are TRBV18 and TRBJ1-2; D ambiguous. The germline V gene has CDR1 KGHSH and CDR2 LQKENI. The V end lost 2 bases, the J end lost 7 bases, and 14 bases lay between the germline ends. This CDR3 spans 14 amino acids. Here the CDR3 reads CASSPSWESGGYTF. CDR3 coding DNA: TGTGCCAGCTCACCATCGTGGGAGTCCGGTGGCTACACCTTC.

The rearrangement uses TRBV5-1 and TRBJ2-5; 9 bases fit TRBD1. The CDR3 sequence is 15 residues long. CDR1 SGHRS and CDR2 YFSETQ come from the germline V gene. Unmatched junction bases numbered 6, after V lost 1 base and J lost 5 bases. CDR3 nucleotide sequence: TGCGCCAGCAGCTTGTGGGGACAGGGTTTGGAGACCCAGTACTTC. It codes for CASSLWGQGLETQYF.

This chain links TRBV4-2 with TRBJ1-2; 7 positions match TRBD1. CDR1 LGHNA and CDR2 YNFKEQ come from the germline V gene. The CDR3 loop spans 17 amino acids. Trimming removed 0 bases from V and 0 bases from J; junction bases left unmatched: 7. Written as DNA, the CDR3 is TGTGCCAGCAGCCAAGACACAGGGGTAAGAGCTAACTATGGCTACACCTTC. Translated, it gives CASSQDTGVRANYGYTF.

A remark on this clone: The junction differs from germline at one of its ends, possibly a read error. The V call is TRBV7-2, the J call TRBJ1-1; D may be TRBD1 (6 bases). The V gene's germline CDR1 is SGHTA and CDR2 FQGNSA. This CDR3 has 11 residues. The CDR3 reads CASSFRRQGSF. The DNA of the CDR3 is TGTGCCAGCAGCTTTAGACGGCAGGGGTCCTTT.